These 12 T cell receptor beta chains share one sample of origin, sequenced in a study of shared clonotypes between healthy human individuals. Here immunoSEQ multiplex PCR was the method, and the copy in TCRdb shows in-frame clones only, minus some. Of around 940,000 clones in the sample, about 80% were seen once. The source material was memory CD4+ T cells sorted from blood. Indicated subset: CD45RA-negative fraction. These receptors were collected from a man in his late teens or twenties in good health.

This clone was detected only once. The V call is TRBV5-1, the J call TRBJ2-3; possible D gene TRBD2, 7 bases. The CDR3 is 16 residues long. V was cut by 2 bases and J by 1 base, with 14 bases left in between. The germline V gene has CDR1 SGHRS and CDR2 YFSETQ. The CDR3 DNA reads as TGCGCCAGCAGCTTTTCCCGGGGGGCGGGCACAGATACGCAGTATTTT. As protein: CASSFSRGAGTDTQYF.

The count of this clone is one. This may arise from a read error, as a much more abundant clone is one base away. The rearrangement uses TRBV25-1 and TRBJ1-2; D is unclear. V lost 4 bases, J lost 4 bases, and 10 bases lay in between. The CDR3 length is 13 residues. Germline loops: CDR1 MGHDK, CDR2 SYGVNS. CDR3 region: CASSGGPGYGYTF. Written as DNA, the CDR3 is TGTGCCAGCAGTGGTGGGCCGGGCTATGGCTACACCTTC.

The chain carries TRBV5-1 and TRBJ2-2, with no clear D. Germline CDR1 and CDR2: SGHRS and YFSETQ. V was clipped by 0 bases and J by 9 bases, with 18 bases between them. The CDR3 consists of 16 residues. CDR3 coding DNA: TGCGCCAGCAGCTTGGATGACCGGGCCCTCCACCGGGAGCTGTTTTTT. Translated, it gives CASSLDDRALHRELFF. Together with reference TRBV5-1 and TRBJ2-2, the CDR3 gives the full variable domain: KAGVTQTPRYLIKTRGQQVTLSCSPISGHRSVSWYQQTPGQGLQFLFEYFSETQRNKGNFPGRFSGRQFSNSRSEMNVSTLELGDSALYLCASSLDDRALHRELFFGEGSRLTVL.

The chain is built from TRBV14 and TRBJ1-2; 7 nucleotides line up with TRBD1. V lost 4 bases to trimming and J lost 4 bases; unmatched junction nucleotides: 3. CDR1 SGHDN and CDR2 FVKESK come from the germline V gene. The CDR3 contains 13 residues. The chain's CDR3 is CASSRDSFYGYTF. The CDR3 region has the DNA TGTGCCAGCAGCCGGGACAGCTTCTATGGCTACACCTTC.

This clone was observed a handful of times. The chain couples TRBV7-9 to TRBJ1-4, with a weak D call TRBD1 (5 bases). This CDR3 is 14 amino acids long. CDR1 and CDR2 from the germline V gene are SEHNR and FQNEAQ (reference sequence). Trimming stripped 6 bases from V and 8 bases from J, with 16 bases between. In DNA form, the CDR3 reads TGTGCCAGCAGACGGGAGGGGATAGGGGAAAAACTGTTTTTT. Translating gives CASRREGIGEKLFF.

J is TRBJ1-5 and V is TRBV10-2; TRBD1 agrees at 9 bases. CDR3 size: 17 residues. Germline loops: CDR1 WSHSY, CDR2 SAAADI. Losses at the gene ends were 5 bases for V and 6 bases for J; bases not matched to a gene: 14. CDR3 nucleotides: TGCGCCAGCAGTAAAACAGGGGGCGCAGGGGATGGTCAGCCCCAGCATTTT. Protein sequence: CASSKTGGAGDGQPQHF.

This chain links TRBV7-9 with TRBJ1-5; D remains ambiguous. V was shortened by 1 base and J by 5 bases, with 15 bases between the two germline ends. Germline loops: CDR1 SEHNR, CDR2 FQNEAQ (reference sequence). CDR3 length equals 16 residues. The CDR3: CASSLETLDLHQPQHF. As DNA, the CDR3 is TGTGCCAGCAGCTTAGAAACCCTGGACCTCCATCAGCCCCAGCATTTT.

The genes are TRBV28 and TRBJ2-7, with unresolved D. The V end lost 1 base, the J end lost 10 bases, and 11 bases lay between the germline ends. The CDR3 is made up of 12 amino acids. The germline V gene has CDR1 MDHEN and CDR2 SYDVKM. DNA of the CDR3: TGTGCCAGCAGTTTATCGTTACCTAGACAGTACTTC. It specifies CASSLSLPRQYF.

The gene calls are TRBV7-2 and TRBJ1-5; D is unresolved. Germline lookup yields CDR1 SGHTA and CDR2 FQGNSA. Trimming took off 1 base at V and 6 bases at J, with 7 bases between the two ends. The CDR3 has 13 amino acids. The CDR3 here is CASSLEGSQPQHF. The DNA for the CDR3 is TGTGCCAGCAGCTTAGAAGGGTCTCAGCCCCAGCATTTT.

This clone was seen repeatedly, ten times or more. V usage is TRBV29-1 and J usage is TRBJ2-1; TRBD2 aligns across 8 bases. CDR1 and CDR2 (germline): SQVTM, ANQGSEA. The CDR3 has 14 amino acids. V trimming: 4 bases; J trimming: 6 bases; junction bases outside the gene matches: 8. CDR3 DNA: TGCAGCGTTGTTAGCGGGATTACCCTCAATGAGCAGTTCTTC. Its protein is CSVVSGITLNEQFF.

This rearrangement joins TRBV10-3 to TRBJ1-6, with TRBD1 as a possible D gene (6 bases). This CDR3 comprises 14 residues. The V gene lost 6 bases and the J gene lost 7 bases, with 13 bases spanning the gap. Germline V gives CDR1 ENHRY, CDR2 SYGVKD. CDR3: CAIRQGSWNSPLHF. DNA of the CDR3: TGTGCCATCAGGCAGGGGTCGTGGAATTCACCCCTCCACTTT.

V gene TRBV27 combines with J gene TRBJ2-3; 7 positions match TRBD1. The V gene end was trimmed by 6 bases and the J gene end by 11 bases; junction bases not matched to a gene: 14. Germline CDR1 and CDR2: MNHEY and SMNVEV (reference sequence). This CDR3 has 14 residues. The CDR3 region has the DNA TGTGCCAGCAGCAGGGACAGCCCGAAGTATGAGCAGTATTTT. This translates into CASSRDSPKYEQYF.